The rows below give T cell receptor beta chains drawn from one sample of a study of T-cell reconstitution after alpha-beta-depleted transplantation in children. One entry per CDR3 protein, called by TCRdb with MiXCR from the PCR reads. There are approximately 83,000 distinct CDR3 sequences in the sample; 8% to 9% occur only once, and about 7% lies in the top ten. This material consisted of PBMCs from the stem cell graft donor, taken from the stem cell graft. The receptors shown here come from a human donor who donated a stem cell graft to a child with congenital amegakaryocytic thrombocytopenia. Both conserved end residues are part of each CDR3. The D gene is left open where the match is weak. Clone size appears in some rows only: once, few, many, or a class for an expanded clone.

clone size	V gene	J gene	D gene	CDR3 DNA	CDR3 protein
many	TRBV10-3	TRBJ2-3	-	TGTGCCATCAGTCCCCAGGGAAGGGGCACAGATACGCAGTATTTT	CAISPQGRGTDTQYF
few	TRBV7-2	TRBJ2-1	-	TGTGCCAGCAGCCCTCCGGACAAGGCTGATATGCAGTTCTTC	CASSPPDKADMQFF
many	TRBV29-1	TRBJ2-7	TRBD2	TGCAGCGTTGCCACTAGCGGGAGTGAGGAGCAGTACTTC	CSVATSGSEEQYF
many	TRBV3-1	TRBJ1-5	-	TGTGCCAGCAGCCAAGGCAGTCTACGGCTCAGACAGCCCCAGCATTTT	CASSQGSLRLRQPQHF
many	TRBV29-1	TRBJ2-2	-	TGCAGCGTTGTAGGTGCCTCCGGGGAGCTGTTTTTT	CSVVGASGELFF
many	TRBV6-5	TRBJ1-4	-	TGTGCCAGCAGCCCGACCTCAGGGGTTCCTAATGAAAAACTGTTTTTT	CASSPTSGVPNEKLFF
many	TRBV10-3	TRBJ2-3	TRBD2	TGTGCCATCAGTGAGTCGATGTCTAGCGGGAAGGCAGATACGCAGTATTTT	CAISESMSSGKADTQYF
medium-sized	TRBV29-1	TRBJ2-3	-	TGCAGCGCCGGGGTCCCCGGAGATACGCAGTATTTT	CSAGVPGDTQYF
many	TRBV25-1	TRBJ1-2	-	TGTGCCAGCAGTCTGGGACATATCGGCTACACCTTC	CASSLGHIGYTF
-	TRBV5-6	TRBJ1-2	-	TGTGCCAGCAGCTTGGGTGGAGTAAACTATGGCTACACCTTC	CASSLGGVNYGYTF
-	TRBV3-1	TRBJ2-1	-	TGTGCCAGCAGCTTCAGGGCCGTAGGGCCAGAGCAGTTCTTC	CASSFRAVGPEQFF
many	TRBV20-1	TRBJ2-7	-	TGCAGTGCTAGAGATGGGGCGACGGACCTTCTCGAGCAGTACTTC	CSARDGATDLLEQYF
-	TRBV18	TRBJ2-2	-	TGTGCCAGCTCACCACCTAGAAACACCGGGGAGCTGTTTTTT	CASSPPRNTGELFF
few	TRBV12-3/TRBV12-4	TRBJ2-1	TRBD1	TGTGCCAGCAGTTTGACCGGGACAGGAGGGTTCTTC	CASSLTGTGGFF